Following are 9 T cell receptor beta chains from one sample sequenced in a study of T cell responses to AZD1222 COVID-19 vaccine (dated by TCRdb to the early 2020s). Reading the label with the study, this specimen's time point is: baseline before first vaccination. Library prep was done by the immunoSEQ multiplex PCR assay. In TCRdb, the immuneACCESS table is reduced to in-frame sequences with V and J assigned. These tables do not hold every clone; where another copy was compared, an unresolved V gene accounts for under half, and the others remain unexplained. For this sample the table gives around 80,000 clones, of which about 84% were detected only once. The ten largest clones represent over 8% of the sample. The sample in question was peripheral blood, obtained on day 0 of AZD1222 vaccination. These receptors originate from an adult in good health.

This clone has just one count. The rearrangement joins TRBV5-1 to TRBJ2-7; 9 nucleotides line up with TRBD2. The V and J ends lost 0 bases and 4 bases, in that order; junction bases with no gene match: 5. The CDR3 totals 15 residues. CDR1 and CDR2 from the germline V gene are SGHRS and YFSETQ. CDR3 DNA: TGCGCCAGCAGCTTGGTAGTAGCGGGGGATTACGAGCAGTACTTC. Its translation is CASSLVVAGDYEQYF.

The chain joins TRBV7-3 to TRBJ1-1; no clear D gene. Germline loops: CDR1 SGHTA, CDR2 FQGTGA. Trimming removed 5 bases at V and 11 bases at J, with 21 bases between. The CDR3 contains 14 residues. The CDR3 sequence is CASSPSPTSPGAFF. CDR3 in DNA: TGTGCCAGCAGCCCATCGCCGACATCGCCCGGGGCTTTCTTT. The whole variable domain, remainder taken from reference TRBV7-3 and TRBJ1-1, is GAGVSQTPSNKVTEKGKYVELRCDPISGHTALYWYRQSLGQGPEFLIYFQGTGAADDSGLPNDRFFAVRPEGSVSTLKIQRTERGDSAVYLCASSPSPTSPGAFFGQGTRLTVV.

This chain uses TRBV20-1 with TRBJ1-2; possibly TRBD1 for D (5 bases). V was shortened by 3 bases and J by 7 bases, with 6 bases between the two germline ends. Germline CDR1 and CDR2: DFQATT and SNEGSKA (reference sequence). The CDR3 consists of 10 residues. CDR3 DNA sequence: TGCAGTGCTAGGACAGTTGGCTACACCTTC. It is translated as CSARTVGYTF.

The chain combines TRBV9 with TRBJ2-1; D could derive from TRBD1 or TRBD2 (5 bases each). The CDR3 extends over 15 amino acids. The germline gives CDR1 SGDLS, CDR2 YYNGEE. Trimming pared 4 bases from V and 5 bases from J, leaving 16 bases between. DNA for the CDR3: TGTGCCAGCAGCCCCAGAGGGGCAGAAAACAATGAGCAGTTCTTC. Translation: CASSPRGAENNEQFF.

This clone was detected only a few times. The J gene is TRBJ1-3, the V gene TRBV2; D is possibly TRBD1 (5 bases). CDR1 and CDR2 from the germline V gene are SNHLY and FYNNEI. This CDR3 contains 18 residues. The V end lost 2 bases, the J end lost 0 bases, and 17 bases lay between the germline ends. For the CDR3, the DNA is TGTGCCAGCAGTGAATTTGGGGCCCACTCAGCCTCTGGAAACACCATATATTTT. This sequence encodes CASSEFGAHSASGNTIYF.

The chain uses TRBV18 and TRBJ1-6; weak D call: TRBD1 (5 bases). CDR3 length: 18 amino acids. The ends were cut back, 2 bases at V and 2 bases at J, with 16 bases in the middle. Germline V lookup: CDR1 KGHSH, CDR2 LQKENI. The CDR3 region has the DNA TGTGCCAGCTCACCAGACGGGACGACGCGTACCTATAATTCACCCCTCCACTTT. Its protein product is CASSPDGTTRTYNSPLHF.

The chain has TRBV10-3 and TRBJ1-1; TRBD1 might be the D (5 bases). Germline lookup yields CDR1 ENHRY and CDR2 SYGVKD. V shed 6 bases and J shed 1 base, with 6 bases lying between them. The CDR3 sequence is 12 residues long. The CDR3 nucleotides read TGTGCCATCAGGCAGGGGAACACTGAAGCTTTCTTT. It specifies CAIRQGNTEAFF.

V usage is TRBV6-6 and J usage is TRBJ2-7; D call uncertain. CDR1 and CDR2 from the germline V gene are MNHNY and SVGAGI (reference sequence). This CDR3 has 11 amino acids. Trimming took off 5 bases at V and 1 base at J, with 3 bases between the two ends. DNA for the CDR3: TGTGCCAGCAGTCCATCCTACGAGCAGTACTTC. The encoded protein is CASSPSYEQYF.

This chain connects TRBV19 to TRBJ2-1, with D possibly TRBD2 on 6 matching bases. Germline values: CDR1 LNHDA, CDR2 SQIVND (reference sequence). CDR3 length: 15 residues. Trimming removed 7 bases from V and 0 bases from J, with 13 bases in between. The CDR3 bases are TGTGCCAGTATGAAGCGGGCCAGCTCCTACAATGAGCAGTTCTTC. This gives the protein CASMKRASSYNEQFF.